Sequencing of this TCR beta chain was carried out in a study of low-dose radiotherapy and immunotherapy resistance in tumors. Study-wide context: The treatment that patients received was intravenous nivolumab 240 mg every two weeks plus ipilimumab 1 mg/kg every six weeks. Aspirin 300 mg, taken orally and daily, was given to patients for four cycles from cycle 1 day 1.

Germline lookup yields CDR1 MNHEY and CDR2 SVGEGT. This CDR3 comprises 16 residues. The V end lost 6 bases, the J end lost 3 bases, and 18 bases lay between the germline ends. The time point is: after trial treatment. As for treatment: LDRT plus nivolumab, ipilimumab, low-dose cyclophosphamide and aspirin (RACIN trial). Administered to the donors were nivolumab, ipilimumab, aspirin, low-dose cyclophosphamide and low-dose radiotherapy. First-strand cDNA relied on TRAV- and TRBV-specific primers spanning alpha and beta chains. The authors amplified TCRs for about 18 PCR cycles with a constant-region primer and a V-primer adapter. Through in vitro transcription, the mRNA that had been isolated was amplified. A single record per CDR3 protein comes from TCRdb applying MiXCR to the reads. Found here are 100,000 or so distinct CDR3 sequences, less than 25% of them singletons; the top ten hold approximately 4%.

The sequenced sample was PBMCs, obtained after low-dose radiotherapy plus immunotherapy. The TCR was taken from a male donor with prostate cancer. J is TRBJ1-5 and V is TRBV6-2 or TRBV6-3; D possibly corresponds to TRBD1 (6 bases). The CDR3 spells CASSWGRASYNQPQHF. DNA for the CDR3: TGTGCCAGCAGCTGGGGGCGGGCCAGCTACAATCAGCCCCAGCATTTT.